This TCR beta chain was found in a study of patients and donors after allogeneic stem cell transplantation. V dropped 4 bases and J dropped 1 base, with 29 bases sitting between them. The CDR3 loop spans 21 amino acids. Germline CDR1 is LGHNA and CDR2 is YNFKEQ. A few counts support this clonotype. MiXCR, run by TCRdb on the RT-PCR reads, gives a single entry per CDR3 protein. The sample contains hundreds of thousands of distinct CDR3 sequences, roughly 16% of which appear only once. The source is a human donor who was either an allogeneic HSCT recipient or a stem cell or donor lymphocyte infusion donor (not recorded which). It is not recorded whose cells these are; they may come from a transplant donor. The rearrangement joins TRBV4-2 to TRBJ1-3, with unresolved D. Material for sequencing was blood, either unsorted or a sorted T cell fraction (not recorded which). CDR3 DNA sequence: TGTGCCAGCAGCCTAATTCCGGCGGGGAGCCCCGTCCCCCTATCTGGAAACACCATATATTTT. This sequence encodes CASSLIPAGSPVPLSGNTIYF.